Given below is one T cell receptor (beta chain) in context. The antigen is unknown. The record originates from a study of CD8 T cells in Susac syndrome. The study, taken as a whole, reports: Acknowledgment was made by the study that its TCR sequencing and HLA analysis involved a relatively small number of individuals.

The RNA, about 0.45 to 1 ug, was put through reverse transcription using random hexamers. TCRdb recomputed calls from the immunoSEQ multiplex PCR reads with MiXCR, one row per CDR3 protein. The sample contains under 95,000 distinct CDR3 sequences, 95% of which appear only once. Trimming pared 1 base from V and 3 bases from J, leaving 12 bases between. Looked up from germline, CDR1 is LNHDA and CDR2 is SQIVND (reference sequence). The CDR3 runs to 15 residues. The clonotype originates from a human donor with Susac syndrome. V usage is TRBV19 and J usage is TRBJ1-1; possibly TRBD1 for D (5 bases). Sequenced sample: CD8+ T cells from PBMCs. Here the CDR3 DNA reads TGTGCCAGTAGTATAGTAGGCAGGGTAGACACTGAAGCTTTCTTT. The encoded protein is CASSIVGRVDTEAFF.